This T cell receptor (beta chain) was documented in a study of blood T cells in healthy people across ages. All donors came from Russia, were Caucasian and healthy, and spanned ages roughly 6 to 95. Each sample used at least 6 million PBMCs. Trimming left V 5 bases short and J 4 bases short, with 15 bases between. CDR1 MNHEY and CDR2 SMNVEV come from the germline V gene (reference sequence). The CDR3 runs to 14 residues. Comment on this clonotype: Its antigen is currently unknown.

Together with a sample-barcoded 5' primer, a J-beta primer mix was included in a second PCR lasting about 7 to 11 cycles. TCRdb reanalysed the 5' RACE reads using MiXCR and keeps one entry per CDR3 protein. The table has about 1.4 million distinct CDR3 sequences, approximately 59% seen once. Study conclusions and caveats: Diversity figures based on one million T cells were deemed too low. The unknown donor CMV status may have confounded expanded clonotype changes.

This clonotype was obtained from a man aged 18 to 30 in good health. The V gene is TRBV27, the J gene TRBJ2-7; D ambiguous. Sequencing was performed on blood. The CDR3 sequence is CASSPMKGGYEQYF. CDR3 in DNA: TGTGCCAGCAGTCCTATGAAGGGTGGATACGAGCAGTACTTC.